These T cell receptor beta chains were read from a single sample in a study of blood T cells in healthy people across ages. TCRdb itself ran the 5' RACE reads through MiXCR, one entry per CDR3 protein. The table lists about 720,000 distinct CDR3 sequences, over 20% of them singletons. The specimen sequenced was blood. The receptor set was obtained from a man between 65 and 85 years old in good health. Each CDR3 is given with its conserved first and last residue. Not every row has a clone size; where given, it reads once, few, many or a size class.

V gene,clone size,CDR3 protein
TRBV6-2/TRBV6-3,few,CASSSHTAGGYEQYF
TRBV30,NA,CAWSVGRSPGNTIYF
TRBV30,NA,CAWSLVSGAHETQYF
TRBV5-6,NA,CASSLPRQANYGYTF
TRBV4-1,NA,CASSRGGVTGLGNEAFF
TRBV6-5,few,CASKMPAGSKLFF
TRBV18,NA,CASSWTADHEQFF
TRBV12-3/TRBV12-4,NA,CASRRGTANEKLFF
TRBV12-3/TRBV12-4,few,CASSLYLTDTQYF
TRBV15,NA,CATSREAGANYGYTF
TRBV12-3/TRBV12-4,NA,CASSSAGGPYEQYF
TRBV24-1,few,CATKGTGTEETQYF
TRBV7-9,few,CASSPEETYNSPLHF
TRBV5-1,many,CASSLLGHVETQYF
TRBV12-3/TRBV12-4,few,CASSRLADEQYF
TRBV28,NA,CASSRTGTIETQYF
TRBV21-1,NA,CASSKIRQGTVEAFF
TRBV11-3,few,CASSLNTLGSPNEQFF
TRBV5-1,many,CASSLTAGQETQYF
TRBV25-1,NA,CASSELTVNYGYTF
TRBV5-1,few,CASSLATGGNEQFF
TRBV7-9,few,CASSLSRASVGDTQYF
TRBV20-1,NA,CSAKAPVGGFDTQYF
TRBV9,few,CASTPMVGLAGGLGNEQFF
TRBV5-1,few,CASSLEGARTGELFF
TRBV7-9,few,CASSNPGSYGYTF
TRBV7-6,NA,CASSRPSGQGELFF
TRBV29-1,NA,CSVSASGGPDTQYF
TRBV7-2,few,CASSLSGGAVDTQYF
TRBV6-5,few,CASRWDRNTGELFF
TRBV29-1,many,CSVAPTAGTDTQYF
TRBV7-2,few,CASSPRTTNTGELFF
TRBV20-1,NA,CSAEDRLNTEAFF